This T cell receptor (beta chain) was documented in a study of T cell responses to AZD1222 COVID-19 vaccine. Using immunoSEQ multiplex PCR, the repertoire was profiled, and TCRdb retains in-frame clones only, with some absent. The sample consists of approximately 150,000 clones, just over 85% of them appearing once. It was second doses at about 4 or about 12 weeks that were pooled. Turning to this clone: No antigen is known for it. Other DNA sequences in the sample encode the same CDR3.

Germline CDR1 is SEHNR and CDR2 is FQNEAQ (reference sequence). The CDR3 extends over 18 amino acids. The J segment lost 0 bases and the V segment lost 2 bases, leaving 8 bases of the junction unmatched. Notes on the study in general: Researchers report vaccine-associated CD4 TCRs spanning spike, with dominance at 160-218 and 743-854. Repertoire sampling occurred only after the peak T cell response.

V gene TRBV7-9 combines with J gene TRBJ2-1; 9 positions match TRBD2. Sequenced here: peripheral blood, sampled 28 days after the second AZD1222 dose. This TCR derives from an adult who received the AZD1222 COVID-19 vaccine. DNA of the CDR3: TGTGCCAGCAGCTTACGTAGCGGGGGCCTAAGCTCCTACAATGAGCAGTTCTTC. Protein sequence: CASSLRSGGLSSYNEQFF.